This entry describes one TCR beta chain. From germline, CDR1 is MNHEY and CDR2 SVGAGI. With 6 bases removed from V and 0 bases from J, the gap between germline ends came to 15 bases. This CDR3 has 15 amino acids. Original analysis: Researchers report that nucleated cell counts were estimated from reference gene primer amplification. TCRdb keeps only in-frame clones here, not all; method: immunoSEQ multiplex PCR. The V and J calls and the clone size are those of that table, but D and trimming were determined from the DNA. The data hold over 200,000 clones, with roughly 87% observed a single time. The data stem from a study of blood T cell repertoires in COVID-19.

The J gene is TRBJ2-7, the V gene TRBV6-5; the D gene is possibly TRBD1 (6 bases). The sequence was obtained from a man in his forties or fifties with active or convalescent COVID-19. The sample was peripheral blood. The CDR3 DNA sequence: TGTGCCAGCAGATATCTTCAGGGGACCTCCTACGAGCAGTACTTC. It translates to CASRYLQGTSYEQYF.